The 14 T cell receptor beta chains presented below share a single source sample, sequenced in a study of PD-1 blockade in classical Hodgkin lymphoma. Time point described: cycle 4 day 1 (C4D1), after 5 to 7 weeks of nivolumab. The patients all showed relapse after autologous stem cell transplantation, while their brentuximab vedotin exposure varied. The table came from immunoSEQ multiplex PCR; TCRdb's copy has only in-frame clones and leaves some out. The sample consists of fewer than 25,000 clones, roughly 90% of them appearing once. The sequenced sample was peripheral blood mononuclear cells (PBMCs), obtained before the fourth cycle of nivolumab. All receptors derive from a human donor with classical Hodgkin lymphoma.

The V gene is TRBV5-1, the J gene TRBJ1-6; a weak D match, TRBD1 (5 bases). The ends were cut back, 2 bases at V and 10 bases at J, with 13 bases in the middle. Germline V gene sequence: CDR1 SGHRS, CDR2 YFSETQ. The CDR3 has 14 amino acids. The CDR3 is CASSLGDSLSPLHF. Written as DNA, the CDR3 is TGCGCCAGCAGCTTAGGGGACTCCCTATCACCCCTCCACTTT.

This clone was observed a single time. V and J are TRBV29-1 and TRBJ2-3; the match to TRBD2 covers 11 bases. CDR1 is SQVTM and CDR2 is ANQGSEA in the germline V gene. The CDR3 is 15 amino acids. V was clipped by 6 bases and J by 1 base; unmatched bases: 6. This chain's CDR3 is CSVDLAGGGTDTQYF. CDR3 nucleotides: TGCAGCGTAGATTTAGCGGGAGGGGGCACAGATACGCAGTATTTT.

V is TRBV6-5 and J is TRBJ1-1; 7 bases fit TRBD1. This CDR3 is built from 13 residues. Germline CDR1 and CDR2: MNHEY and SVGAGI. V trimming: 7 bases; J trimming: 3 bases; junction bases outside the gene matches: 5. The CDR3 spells CASNPDRDTEAFF. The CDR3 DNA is TGTGCCAGCAACCCTGACAGGGACACTGAAGCTTTCTTT.

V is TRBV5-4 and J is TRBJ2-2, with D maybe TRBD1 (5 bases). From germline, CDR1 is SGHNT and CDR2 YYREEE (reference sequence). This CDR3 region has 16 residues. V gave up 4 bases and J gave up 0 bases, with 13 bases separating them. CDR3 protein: CASSPGRTTNTGELFF. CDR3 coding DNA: TGTGCCAGCAGCCCCGGCCGGACAACGAACACCGGGGAGCTGTTTTTT.

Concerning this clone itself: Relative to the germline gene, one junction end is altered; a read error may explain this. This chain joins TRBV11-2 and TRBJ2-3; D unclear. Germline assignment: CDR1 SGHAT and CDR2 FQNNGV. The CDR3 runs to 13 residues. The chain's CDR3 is CASSLDGWGTQYF. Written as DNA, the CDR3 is TGTGCCAGCAGCCTAGACGGTTGGGGTACGCAGTATTTT.

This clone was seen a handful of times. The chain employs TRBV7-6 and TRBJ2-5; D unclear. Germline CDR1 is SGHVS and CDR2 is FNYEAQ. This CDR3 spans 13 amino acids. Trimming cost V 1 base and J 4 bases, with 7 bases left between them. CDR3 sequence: CASSLGIRETQYF. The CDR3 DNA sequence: TGTGCCAGCAGCTTAGGAATCCGAGAGACCCAGTACTTC.

The CDR3, as DNA: TGTGCCAGTAGTTTACCCCGTTTGAACACTGAAGCTTTCTTT. It translates to CASSLPRLNTEAFF. The chain uses TRBV19 and TRBJ1-1; D ambiguous. CDR3 length: 14 residues. CDR1 and CDR2 (germline): LNHDA, SQIVND (reference sequence). Trimming removed 5 bases at V and 0 bases at J, with 10 bases between.

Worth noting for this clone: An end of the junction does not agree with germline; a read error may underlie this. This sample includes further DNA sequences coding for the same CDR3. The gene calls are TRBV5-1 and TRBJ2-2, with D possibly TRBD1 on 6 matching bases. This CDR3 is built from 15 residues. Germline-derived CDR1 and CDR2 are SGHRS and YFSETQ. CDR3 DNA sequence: TGTGCCAGCAGCTTGCAGGCAGGGGATGCCGGGGAGCTGTTTTTT. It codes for CASSLQAGDAGELFF.

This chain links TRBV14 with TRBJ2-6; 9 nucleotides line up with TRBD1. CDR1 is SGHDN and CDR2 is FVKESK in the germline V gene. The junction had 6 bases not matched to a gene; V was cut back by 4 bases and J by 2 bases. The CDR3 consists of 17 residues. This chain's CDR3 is CASSPLRDRAGANVLTF. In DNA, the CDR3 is TGTGCCAGCAGCCCGCTAAGGGACAGGGCTGGGGCCAACGTCCTGACTTTC.

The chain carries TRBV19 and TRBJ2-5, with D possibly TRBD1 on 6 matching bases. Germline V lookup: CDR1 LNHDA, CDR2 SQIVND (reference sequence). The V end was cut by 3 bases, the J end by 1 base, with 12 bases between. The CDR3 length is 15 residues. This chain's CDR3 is CASSIVQGSQETQYF. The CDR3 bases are TGTGCCAGTAGTATTGTGCAGGGGAGCCAAGAGACCCAGTACTTC.

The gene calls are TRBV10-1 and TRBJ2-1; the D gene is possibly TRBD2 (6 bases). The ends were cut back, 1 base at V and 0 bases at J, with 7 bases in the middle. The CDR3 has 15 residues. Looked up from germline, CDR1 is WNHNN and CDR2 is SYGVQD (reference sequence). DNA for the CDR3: TGCGCCAGCAGTGAGTACGGGGGCTCCTACAATGAGCAGTTCTTC. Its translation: CASSEYGGSYNEQFF.

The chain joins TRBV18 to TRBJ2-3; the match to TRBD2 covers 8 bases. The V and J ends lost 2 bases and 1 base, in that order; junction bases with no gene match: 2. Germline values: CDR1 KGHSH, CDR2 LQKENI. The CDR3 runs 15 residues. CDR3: CASSPTLAGTDTQYF. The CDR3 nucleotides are TGTGCCAGCTCACCAACACTAGCGGGCACAGATACGCAGTATTTT.

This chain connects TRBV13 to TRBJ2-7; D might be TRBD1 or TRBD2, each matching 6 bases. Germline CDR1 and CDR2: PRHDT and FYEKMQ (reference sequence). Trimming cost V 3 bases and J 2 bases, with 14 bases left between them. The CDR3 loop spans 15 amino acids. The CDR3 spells CASSLEGGLTYEQYF. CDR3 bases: TGTGCCAGCAGCTTGGAAGGGGGGTTAACCTACGAGCAGTACTTC.

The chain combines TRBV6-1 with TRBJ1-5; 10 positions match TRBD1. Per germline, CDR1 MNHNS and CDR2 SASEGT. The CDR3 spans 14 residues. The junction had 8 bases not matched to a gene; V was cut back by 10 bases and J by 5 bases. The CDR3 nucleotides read TGTGCCACCTTCCCGGGACAGGGGCATCAGCCCCAGCATTTT. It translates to CATFPGQGHQPQHF.